What follows are 3 T cell receptor beta chains derived from one specimen sequenced in a study of T cell responses to AZD1222 COVID-19 vaccine. Assay used: immunoSEQ multiplex PCR; TCRdb lists only in-frame clones, some missing. The table has over 75,000 clones, around 87% seen once. This specimen consisted of peripheral blood, obtained on day 0 of AZD1222 vaccination. These receptors came from an adult in good health.

This chain links TRBV3-1 (or the pseudogene TRBV3-2) with TRBJ2-7; 11 bases fit TRBD2. The J segment lost 2 bases and the V segment lost 0 bases, leaving 3 bases of the junction unmatched. The germline CDR1 and CDR2 sequences are LGHDT and YNNKEL (reference sequence). CDR3 length equals 16 residues. The CDR3 DNA follows: TGTGCCAGCAGCCAAGATGCACTAGCGGGAGCCTACGAGCAGTACTTC. This sequence encodes CASSQDALAGAYEQYF.

The J gene is TRBJ2-2, the V gene TRBV6-5; D is perhaps TRBD2 (6 bases). Looked up from germline, CDR1 is MNHEY and CDR2 is SVGAGI. Between the trimmed V and J ends, which lost 6 bases and 1 base, there was a span of 15 bases. The CDR3 totals 16 residues. CDR3 sequence reads: CASSYLGTQNTGELFF. In DNA form, the CDR3 reads TGTGCCAGCAGCTACCTGGGGACTCAGAACACCGGGGAGCTGTTTTTT.

Only one count was recorded for this clone. V and J are TRBV14 and TRBJ1-2; TRBD1 aligns across 9 bases. The CDR3 runs 14 residues. J gave up 8 bases and V 2 bases, and 6 bases lay outside the gene matches. Germline V gene sequence: CDR1 SGHDN, CDR2 FVKESK. The CDR3 DNA reads as TGTGCCAGCAGCCAACAGGACAGGGGTGGCGGCTACACCTTC. Amino acid sequence: CASSQQDRGGGYTF.